This TCR beta chain comes out of a study of OX40 agonist ivuxolimab in advanced cancers. Individuals having autoimmune disease history or systemic immunosuppression were not enrolled. On cycle 4 day 1 and cycle 7 day 1, as well as at baseline, blood was sampled. Note on this clone: Its antigen is currently unknown.

Assay: immunoSEQ multiplex PCR; the TCRdb copy retains only in-frame clones and omits some. Here the sample spans about 100,000 clones, under 95% being singletons. Study results and limitations: There were also nonresponders showing low normalized T-cell clonal expansion.

The CDR3 loop spans 12 amino acids. V lost 5 bases and J 4 bases, leaving 9 bases between the germline ends. Germline V gives CDR1 SGHRS, CDR2 YFSETQ. The rearrangement joins TRBV5-1 to TRBJ1-1; no reliable D call. This TCR came from an adult with an advanced solid tumor such as melanoma, head and neck, liver or kidney cancer. This sample comprised CD4+ or CD8+ T cells sorted from blood, obtained in a trial of the OX40 agonist ivuxolimab. The CDR3 reads CASRSALTEAFF. Written as DNA, the CDR3 is TGCGCCAGCAGAAGCGCCCTCACTGAAGCTTTCTTT.